These 8 T cell receptor beta chains share one sample of origin, sequenced in a study of T cell responses to AZD1222 COVID-19 vaccine. Generated by immunoSEQ multiplex PCR, the TCRdb table keeps only in-frame clones and is missing some. Of 150,000 to 180,000 clones in the sample, 88% were seen once. Sample: peripheral blood, taken on day 0 of AZD1222 vaccination. The origin of the receptors is an adult in good health.

This chain links TRBV6-5 with TRBJ1-1, with 10 nucleotides matching TRBD1. The CDR3 totals 14 residues. CDR1 and CDR2 from the germline V gene are MNHEY and SVGAGI. V gave up 5 bases and J gave up 6 bases; unmatched junction bases: 6. This chain's CDR3 is CASSPPGQGSEAFF. CDR3 DNA: TGTGCCAGCAGTCCCCCGGGACAGGGGTCTGAAGCTTTCTTT.

The gene calls are TRBV5-8 and TRBJ2-3; 7 positions agree with TRBD1. Trimming took 4 bases from V and 2 from J; bases not matched to a gene: 13. The germline V gene encodes CDR1 SGHTS and CDR2 YDEGEE. This CDR3 has 17 amino acids. The CDR3 spells CASSTGTDGRVTDTQYF. In DNA form, the CDR3 reads TGTGCCAGCAGCACCGGGACAGACGGCAGAGTCACAGATACGCAGTATTTT.

The chain employs TRBV5-1 and TRBJ1-6, with D perhaps TRBD1 (6 bases). The V gene's germline CDR1 is SGHRS and CDR2 YFSETQ. V was trimmed by 0 bases and J by 9 bases, leaving 13 bases between them. The CDR3 runs to 15 residues. CDR3 DNA: TGCGCCAGCAGCTTGGAGGGGGGGCTGGGTTCACCCCTCCACTTT. It encodes CASSLEGGLGSPLHF.

CDR3 bases: TGTGCCAGTAGTATAGATCGGAACTATGGCTACACCTTC. It translates to CASSIDRNYGYTF. This chain connects TRBV19 to TRBJ1-2; D remains ambiguous. The germline V and J ends were trimmed by 0 bases and 2 bases, with 4 bases remaining between them. This CDR3 contains 13 residues. The germline V gene has CDR1 LNHDA and CDR2 SQIVND (reference sequence).

The V gene is TRBV7-2, the J gene TRBJ2-5; D not certain. The CDR3 extends over 14 amino acids. Trimming took off 5 bases at V and 4 bases at J, with 14 bases between the two ends. Germline V CDR1 and CDR2: SGHTA, FQGNSA. CDR3 sequence: CASSPGPPPETQYF. The CDR3 bases are TGTGCCAGCAGCCCCGGGCCCCCCCCAGAGACCCAGTACTTC. Using reference TRBV7-2 and TRBJ2-5 for the parts outside the CDR3, the full variable domain is GAGVSQSPSNKVTEKGKDVELRCDPISGHTALYWYRQSLGQGLEFLIYFQGNSAPDKSGLPSDRFSAERTGGSVSTLTIQRTQQEDSAVYLCASSPGPPPETQYFGPGTRLLVL.

In the case of this clone: At the DNA level, this CDR3 is encoded by other sequences in the same sample as well. The gene calls are TRBV10-3 and TRBJ2-7; D ambiguous. The CDR3 has 13 residues. CDR1 is ENHRY, CDR2 SYGVKD, per germline. Trimming pared 6 bases from V and 0 bases from J, leaving 9 bases between. This CDR3 reads CAISPGSSYEQYF. In nucleotides, the CDR3 is TGTGCCATCAGCCCGGGTAGCTCCTACGAGCAGTACTTC.

The gene calls are TRBV3-1 (or the pseudogene TRBV3-2) and TRBJ1-2; possible D gene TRBD1, 6 bases. The V gene's germline CDR1 is LGHDT and CDR2 YNNKEL (reference sequence). The CDR3 loop spans 14 amino acids. Between the trimmed V and J ends, which lost 3 bases and 8 bases, there was a span of 16 bases. CDR3 in DNA: TGTGCCAGCAGCCAGGATAACAGGGTTCGGGGCTACACCTTC. This encodes CASSQDNRVRGYTF.

The DNA for the CDR3 is TGTGCCAGCAGCCAAGAGACAGGGTTCAATTCACCCCTCCACTTT. Its translation is CASSQETGFNSPLHF. The V call is TRBV3-1 (or the pseudogene TRBV3-2), the J call TRBJ1-6; 7 bases fit TRBD1. This CDR3 is 15 amino acids long. Looked up from germline, CDR1 is LGHDT and CDR2 is YNNKEL (reference sequence). The J segment lost 7 bases and the V segment lost 0 bases, leaving 3 bases of the junction unmatched.